These 27 T cell receptor beta chains share one sample of origin, sequenced in a study of T cells after yellow fever vaccination. TCRdb re-derived calls from the 5' RACE reads in MiXCR, one entry per CDR3 protein. The repertoire has tens of thousands of distinct CDR3 sequences, 7.4% of them found once; the top ten carry 30% to 45%. The sample in question was CD8+ T cells sorted from PBMCs, obtained 15 days after the yellow fever booster vaccination. The receptors derive from a man younger than 45 who received the YFV17D yellow fever vaccine.

This clonotype was seen repeatedly, ten times or more. The rearrangement uses TRBV6-1 and TRBJ2-3; D is unclear. Germline CDR1 reads MNHNS; CDR2 reads SASEGT. This CDR3 comprises 15 residues. V was pared by 10 bases and J by 0 bases, with 17 bases between. Here the CDR3 reads CATVRVLGSTDTQYF. The DNA of the CDR3 is TGTGCCACTGTACGGGTTTTGGGAAGCACAGATACGCAGTATTTT.

There are many counts of this clonotype. The V gene is TRBV29-1, the J gene TRBJ2-3, with 12 nucleotides matching TRBD2. V lost 8 bases and J lost 0; bases outside the gene matches: 15. CDR3 length: 18 amino acids. Germline loops: CDR1 SQVTM, CDR2 ANQGSEA. The CDR3 DNA follows: TGCAGCCTGGTTTGGGCTAGCGGGAGGGTTGGAAGCACAGATACGCAGTATTTT. Its translation: CSLVWASGRVGSTDTQYF.

Details on this clonotype: This clone may be a read error of a much larger clone one base away. This chain uses TRBV15 with TRBJ1-1, with TRBD1 identical over 7 bases. From germline, CDR1 is LNHNV and CDR2 YYDKDF (reference sequence). The CDR3 runs to 13 residues. The CDR3 DNA follows: TGTGCCACCAGCAGAGCGACAGGGACTGGAGCTTTCTTT. It encodes CATSRATGTGAFF. Complete variable domain (other parts from reference TRBV15 and TRBJ1-1): DAMVIQNPRYQVTQFGKPVTLSCSQTLNHNVMYWYQQKSSQAPKLLFHYYDKDFNNEADTPDNFQSRRPNTSFCFLDIRSPGLGDTAMYLCATSRATGTGAFFGQGTRLTVV.

Concerning this clonotype: This may be a read error: a much more frequent sequence differs by one nucleotide. This chain joins TRBV7-9 and TRBJ2-4; 7 bases are shared with TRBD2. Germline V CDR1 and CDR2: SEHNR, FQNEAQ (reference sequence). CDR3 length equals 17 residues. V gave up 5 bases and J gave up 1 base; unmatched junction bases: 11. CDR3 in amino acids: CASSEAIAGWAKNIQYF. The CDR3 DNA reads as TGTGCCAGCAGCGAAGCAATAGCGGGCTGGGCCAAAAACATTCAGTACTTC. The variable domain in full, completed from reference TRBV7-9 and TRBJ2-4, reads DTGVSQNPRHKITKRGQNVTFRCDPISEHNRLYWYRQTLGQGPEFLTYFQNEAQLEKSRLLSDRFSAERPKGSFSTLEIQRTEQGDSAMYLCASSEAIAGWAKNIQYFGAGTRLSVL.

This clonotype was seen a few times. CDR3 sequence reads: CASSLYSGVRDTQYF. CDR3 DNA sequence: TGTGCCAGCAGTTTATATTCAGGAGTACGGGATACGCAGTATTTT. The gene calls are TRBV27 and TRBJ2-3; D unclear. Germline values: CDR1 MNHEY, CDR2 SMNVEV (reference sequence). Between the trimmed V and J ends, which lost 1 base and 6 bases, there was a span of 14 bases. CDR3 length equals 15 residues.

Ten or more counts support this clonotype. The chain couples TRBV5-1 to TRBJ1-2, with unresolved D. V lost 0 bases, J lost 3 bases, and 9 bases lay in between. Germline V gene sequence: CDR1 SGHRS, CDR2 YFSETQ. CDR3 length equals 14 residues. The CDR3 is CASSLEGPYYGYTF. DNA of the CDR3: TGCGCCAGCAGCTTGGAAGGCCCTTACTATGGCTACACCTTC. The variable domain in full, completed from reference TRBV5-1 and TRBJ1-2, reads KAGVTQTPRYLIKTRGQQVTLSCSPISGHRSVSWYQQTPGQGLQFLFEYFSETQRNKGNFPGRFSGRQFSNSRSEMNVSTLELGDSALYLCASSLEGPYYGYTFGSGTRLTVV.

This clonotype was observed at least ten times. The chain carries TRBV9 and TRBJ2-1; weak D call: TRBD1 (6 bases). This CDR3 is 15 amino acids long. V was clipped by 1 base and J by 6 bases, with 14 bases between them. Germline assignment: CDR1 SGDLS and CDR2 YYNGEE. CDR3: CASSVRGRGVNEQFF. Written as DNA, the CDR3 is TGTGCCAGCAGCGTAAGGGGCAGGGGAGTCAATGAGCAGTTCTTC.

This clonotype was found many times. V usage is TRBV12-3 or TRBV12-4 and J usage is TRBJ2-5; 9 positions match TRBD1. V lost 5 bases, J lost 5 bases, and 9 bases stayed unmatched. The CDR3 has 15 amino acids. For the CDR3, the DNA is TGTGCCAGCAGTCTTAGGTTCGGGACAGGGGAGACCCAGTACTTC. Translated, it gives CASSLRFGTGETQYF.

The chain joins TRBV3-1 to TRBJ2-1; TRBD1 or TRBD2 may be the D gene (6 bases each). Trimming took 0 bases from V and 9 from J, leaving 9 bases between them. Germline CDR1 reads LGHDT; CDR2 reads YNNKEL (reference sequence). This CDR3 contains 13 residues. Here the CDR3 DNA reads TGTGCCAGCAGCCAAGATCGGGGGCTTGAGCAGTTCTTC. Its protein is CASSQDRGLEQFF.

This clonotype was counted at least ten times. This chain connects TRBV3-1 to TRBJ2-5; TRBD2 aligns across 9 bases. Looked up from germline, CDR1 is LGHDT and CDR2 is YNNKEL (reference sequence). The length of the CDR3 is 16 residues. Trimming removed 3 bases from V and 5 bases from J; junction bases left unmatched: 10. The CDR3 sequence is CASSHVAAGGGETQYF. The DNA of the CDR3 is TGTGCCAGCAGCCACGTGGCAGCGGGAGGTGGGGAGACCCAGTACTTC.

As for this clonotype: A single base separates this from a much larger clone, so it may be a read error. The rearrangement uses TRBV9 and TRBJ2-1; TRBD2 matches at 7 bases. The CDR3 has 15 amino acids. Germline loops: CDR1 SGDLS, CDR2 YYNGEE. Germline trimming cut 4 bases from V and 5 bases from J; bases unmatched to any gene: 9. CDR3 protein: CASSSAGLPHNEQFF. CDR3 DNA sequence: TGTGCCAGCAGCTCAGCGGGACTCCCACACAATGAGCAGTTCTTC. Full variable domain (missing parts from reference TRBV9 and TRBJ2-1): DSGVTQTPKHLITATGQRVTLRCSPRSGDLSVYWYQQSLDQGLQFLIQYYNGEERAKGNILERFSAQQFPDLHSELNLSSLELGDSALYFCASSSAGLPHNEQFFGPGTRLTVL.

The chain employs TRBV27 and TRBJ1-2; D might be TRBD1 (5 bases). Germline values: CDR1 MNHEY, CDR2 SMNVEV (reference sequence). This CDR3 is 14 amino acids long. Deletions cut 6 bases from V and 0 bases from J, with 11 bases between. Here the CDR3 DNA reads TGTGCCAGCAGACAGGAGTCGCCTAACTATGGCTACACCTTC. This gives the protein CASRQESPNYGYTF.

This clonotype was recorded at least ten times. The chain is built from TRBV5-1 and TRBJ2-6; D is unclear. Per germline, CDR1 SGHRS and CDR2 YFSETQ. CDR3 length: 17 residues. The V and J ends lost 1 base and 4 bases respectively, with 15 bases between them. CDR3 in DNA: TGCGCCAGCAGCTTGTGGGTAGGGCCGGCAGGGGCCAACGTCCTGACTTTC. It encodes CASSLWVGPAGANVLTF.

At least ten counts were recorded for this clonotype. V and J are TRBV3-1 and TRBJ2-1; D not resolved. From germline, CDR1 is LGHDT and CDR2 YNNKEL (reference sequence). The CDR3 spans 14 residues. V lost 0 bases to trimming and J lost 3 bases, with 6 bases between them. The CDR3 bases are TGTGCCAGCAGCCAAGATAACCGCTACAATGAGCAGTTCTTC. Encoded protein: CASSQDNRYNEQFF.

This clonotype occurred many times. The rearrangement uses TRBV5-1 and TRBJ1-1, with D perhaps matching TRBD1 (5 bases). The germline V gene encodes CDR1 SGHRS and CDR2 YFSETQ. CDR3 length: 14 residues. V was shortened by 2 bases and J by 2 bases, with 10 bases between the two germline ends. CDR3 nucleotide sequence: TGCGCCAGCAGCTTCCGGGACGAAAACACTGAAGCTTTCTTT. Protein product: CASSFRDENTEAFF.

This clonotype was detected many times. V gene TRBV6-5 combines with J gene TRBJ1-5, with D possibly being TRBD1 (6 bases). Trimming shortened V by 5 bases and J by 6 bases, and 17 bases separated the two germline ends. Per germline, CDR1 MNHEY and CDR2 SVGAGI. This CDR3 has 15 amino acids. The CDR3 sequence: CASSTQAGAVQPQHF. The CDR3 nucleotides read TGTGCCAGCAGTACCCAGGCGGGGGCGGTTCAGCCCCAGCATTTT.

The table lists this clonotype with many counts. The chain combines TRBV20-1 with TRBJ2-1; D may be TRBD2 (6 bases). This CDR3 spans 15 amino acids. Per the germline V gene, CDR1 is DFQATT and CDR2 is SNEGSKA (reference sequence). V shed 5 bases and J shed 3 bases, with 17 bases lying between them. In DNA, the CDR3 is TGCAGTGCTCCGAAGCCTAGCGTAATCTACAATGAGCAGTTCTTC. This translates into CSAPKPSVIYNEQFF.

This clonotype occurred many times. V is TRBV7-9 and J is TRBJ2-7, with D possibly TRBD2 on 5 matching bases. The CDR3 totals 14 residues. From germline, CDR1 is SEHNR and CDR2 FQNEAQ (reference sequence). Trimming removed 1 base from V and 3 bases from J, with 10 bases in between. The CDR3: CASSLGGLGYEQYF. The CDR3 nucleotides read TGTGCCAGCAGCTTAGGAGGGTTGGGCTACGAGCAGTACTTC.

This clonotype was counted at least ten times. CDR3 in amino acids: CASSIRLGQNNTEAFF. In DNA form, the CDR3 reads TGTGCCAGTAGTATTCGTTTGGGTCAGAACAACACTGAAGCTTTCTTT. This chain connects TRBV19 to TRBJ1-1; D is uncertain. Germline values: CDR1 LNHDA, CDR2 SQIVND (reference sequence). V lost 3 bases and J 2 bases, leaving 16 bases between the germline ends. CDR3 length: 16 amino acids.

This clonotype was seen at least ten times. V gene TRBV7-9 combines with J gene TRBJ1-1; D perhaps matches TRBD1 (5 bases). This CDR3 region has 12 residues. With 5 bases removed from V and 5 bases from J, the gap between germline ends came to 9 bases. CDR1 is SEHNR, CDR2 FQNEAQ, per germline (reference sequence). As DNA, the CDR3 is TGTGCCAGCAGCCCCCGACAGACTGAAGCTTTCTTT. This gives the protein CASSPRQTEAFF.

This clonotype was recorded many times. The J gene is TRBJ2-7, the V gene TRBV29-1; unclear D gene. V lost 3 bases and J 1 base, leaving 7 bases between the germline ends. Germline CDR1 and CDR2: SQVTM and ANQGSEA. The CDR3 has 12 residues. CDR3 nucleotide sequence: TGCAGCGTTGAGTACGGTTCCTACGAGCAGTACTTC. Its protein is CSVEYGSYEQYF.

There are many counts of this clonotype. The chain employs TRBV29-1 and TRBJ2-5; D remains unclear. V shed 2 bases and J shed 2 bases, with 12 bases lying between them. There are 14 residues in the CDR3. CDR1 SQVTM and CDR2 ANQGSEA come from the germline V gene. The CDR3 loop is CSVEMAGQQETQYF. The DNA for the CDR3 is TGCAGCGTTGAAATGGCAGGTCAACAAGAGACCCAGTACTTC.

This clonotype was found many times. The chain is built from TRBV20-1 and TRBJ2-7, with 8 bases that match TRBD2. Germline V lookup: CDR1 DFQATT, CDR2 SNEGSKA (reference sequence). CDR3 size: 14 residues. With 0 bases clipped from V and 2 bases from J, the junction kept 3 bases outside the gene matches. The CDR3 reads CSARDGRETYEQYF. The CDR3 coding sequence is TGCAGTGCTAGAGACGGGAGGGAAACCTACGAGCAGTACTTC.

This clonotype was picked up many times. The chain recombines TRBV15 with TRBJ2-1; D remains unclear. The CDR3 consists of 15 residues. Germline CDR1 and CDR2: LNHNV and YYDKDF (reference sequence). V lost 5 bases, J lost 0 bases, and 11 bases lay in between. In DNA, the CDR3 is TGTGCCACCAGCCGTGTCCTCGGCTCCTACAATGAGCAGTTCTTC. It codes for CATSRVLGSYNEQFF.

This clonotype was counted a few times. The chain is built from TRBV4-3 and TRBJ2-7; D unclear. Trimming stripped 0 bases from V and 3 bases from J, with 12 bases between. CDR1 is LGHNA and CDR2 is YSLEER in the germline V gene. The CDR3 extends over 15 amino acids. As DNA, the CDR3 is TGCGCCAGCAGCCAAGATTTGGCACCAGACTACGAGCAGTACTTC. This codes for CASSQDLAPDYEQYF.

At least ten counts were recorded for this clonotype. This rearrangement joins TRBV5-5 to TRBJ2-1, with D tentatively TRBD1 (5 bases). The CDR3 spans 13 residues. Trimming shortened V by 5 bases and J by 4 bases, and 10 bases separated the two germline ends. Germline V CDR1 and CDR2: SGHKS, YYEKEE (reference sequence). The CDR3 loop is CASSPAGYNEQFF. CDR3 sequence (DNA): TGTGCCAGCAGTCCGGCAGGGTACAATGAGCAGTTCTTC.

There are many counts of this clonotype. V gene TRBV27 combines with J gene TRBJ2-2, with no clear D. Trimming removed 4 bases at V and 5 bases at J, with 5 bases between. The CDR3 is 12 amino acids. Germline CDR1 is MNHEY and CDR2 is SMNVEV (reference sequence). Here the CDR3 reads CASSSTTGELFF. The CDR3, as DNA: TGTGCCAGCAGTTCAACAACCGGGGAGCTGTTTTTT.